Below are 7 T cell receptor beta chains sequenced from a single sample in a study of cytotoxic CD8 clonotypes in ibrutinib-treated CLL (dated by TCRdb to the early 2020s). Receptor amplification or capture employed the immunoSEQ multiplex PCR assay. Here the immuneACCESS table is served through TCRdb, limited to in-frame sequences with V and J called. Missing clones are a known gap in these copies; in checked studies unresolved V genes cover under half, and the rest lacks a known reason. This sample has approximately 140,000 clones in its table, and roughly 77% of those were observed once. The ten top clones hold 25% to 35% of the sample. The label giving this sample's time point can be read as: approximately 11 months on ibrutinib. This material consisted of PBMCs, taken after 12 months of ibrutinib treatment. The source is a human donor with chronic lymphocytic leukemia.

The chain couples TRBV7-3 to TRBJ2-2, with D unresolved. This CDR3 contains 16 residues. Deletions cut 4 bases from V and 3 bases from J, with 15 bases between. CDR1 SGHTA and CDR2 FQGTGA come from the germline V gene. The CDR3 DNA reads TGTGCCAGCAGCTCTCAGCGAGATAGGGACACCGGGGAGCTGTTTTTT. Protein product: CASSSQRDRDTGELFF.

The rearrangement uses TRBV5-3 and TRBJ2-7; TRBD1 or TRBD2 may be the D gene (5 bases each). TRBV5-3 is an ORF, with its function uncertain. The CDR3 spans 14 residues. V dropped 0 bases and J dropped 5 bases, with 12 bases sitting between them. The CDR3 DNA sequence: TGTGCCAGAAGCTTGGCGCTTCAGGGACACGAGCAGTACTTC. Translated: CARSLALQGHEQYF.

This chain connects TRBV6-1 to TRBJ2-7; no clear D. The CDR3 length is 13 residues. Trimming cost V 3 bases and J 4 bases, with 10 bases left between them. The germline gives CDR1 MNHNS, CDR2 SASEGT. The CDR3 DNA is TGTGCCAGCAGTGATACCAGCTTTTACGAGCAGTACTTC. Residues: CASSDTSFYEQYF.

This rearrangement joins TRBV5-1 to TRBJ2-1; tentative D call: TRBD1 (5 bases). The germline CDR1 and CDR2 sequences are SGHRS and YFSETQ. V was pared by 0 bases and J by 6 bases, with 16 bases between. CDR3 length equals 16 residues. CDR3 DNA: TGCGCCAGCAGCTTGGAAGTGTTCCAGGGATTCAATGAGCAGTTCTTC. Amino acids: CASSLEVFQGFNEQFF.

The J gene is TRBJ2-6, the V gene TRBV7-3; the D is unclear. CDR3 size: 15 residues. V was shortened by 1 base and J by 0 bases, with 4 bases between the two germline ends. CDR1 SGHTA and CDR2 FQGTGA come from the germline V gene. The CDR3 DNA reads TGTGCCAGCAGCTTAATTAGCTCTGGGGCCAACGTCCTGACTTTC. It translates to CASSLISSGANVLTF.

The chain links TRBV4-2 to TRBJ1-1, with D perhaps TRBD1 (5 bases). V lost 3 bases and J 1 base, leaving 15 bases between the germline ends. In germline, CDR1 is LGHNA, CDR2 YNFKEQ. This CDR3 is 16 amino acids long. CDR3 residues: CASSHLWGGKNTEAFF. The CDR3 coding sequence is TGTGCCAGCAGCCACCTCTGGGGGGGAAAGAACACTGAAGCTTTCTTT.

In DNA form, the CDR3 reads TGTGCCAGCAGCGTTCTCCAGGCAGTTGGCTACACCTTC. It encodes CASSVLQAVGYTF. The genes are TRBV5-8 and TRBJ1-2; D not resolved. This CDR3 has 13 residues. Between the trimmed V and J ends, which lost 4 bases and 7 bases, there was a span of 14 bases. Germline lookup yields CDR1 SGHTS and CDR2 YDEGEE.